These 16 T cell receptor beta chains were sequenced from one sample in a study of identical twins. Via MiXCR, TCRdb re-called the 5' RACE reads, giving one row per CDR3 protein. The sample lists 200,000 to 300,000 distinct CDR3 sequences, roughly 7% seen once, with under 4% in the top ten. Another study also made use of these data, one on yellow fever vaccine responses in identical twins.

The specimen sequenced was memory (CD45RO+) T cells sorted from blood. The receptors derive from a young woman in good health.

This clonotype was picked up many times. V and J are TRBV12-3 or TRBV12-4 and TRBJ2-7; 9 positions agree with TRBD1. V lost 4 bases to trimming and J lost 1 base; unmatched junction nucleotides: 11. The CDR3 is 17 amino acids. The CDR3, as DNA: TGTGCCAGCAGTTGTACACCGAGGACAGGGGATTCCTACGAGCAGTACGTC. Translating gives CASSCTPRTGDSYEQYV.

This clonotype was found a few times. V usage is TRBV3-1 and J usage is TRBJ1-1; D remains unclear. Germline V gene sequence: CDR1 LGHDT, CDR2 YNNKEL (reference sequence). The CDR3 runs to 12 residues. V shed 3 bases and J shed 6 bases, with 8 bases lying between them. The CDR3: CASSQGLAEAFF. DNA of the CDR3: TGTGCCAGCAGCCAGGGGTTGGCTGAAGCTTTCTTT.

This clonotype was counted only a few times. CDR3 sequence: CASSLGLALSNEQFF. In nucleotides, the CDR3 is TGTGCCAGCAGCTTAGGACTAGCCCTTTCCAATGAGCAGTTCTTC. The rearrangement links TRBV11-2 to TRBJ2-1; TRBD2 aligns across 7 bases. This CDR3 comprises 15 residues. Germline values: CDR1 SGHAT, CDR2 FQNNGV. The ends lost 1 base at V and 6 bases at J; junction bases unmatched: 6.

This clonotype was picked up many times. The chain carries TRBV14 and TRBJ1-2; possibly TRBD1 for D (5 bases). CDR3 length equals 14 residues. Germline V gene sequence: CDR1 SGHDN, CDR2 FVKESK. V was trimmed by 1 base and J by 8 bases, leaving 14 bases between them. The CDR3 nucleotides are TGTGCCAGCAGCCAAGTCGTGGGGCTGGGGGGCTACACCTTC. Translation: CASSQVVGLGGYTF.

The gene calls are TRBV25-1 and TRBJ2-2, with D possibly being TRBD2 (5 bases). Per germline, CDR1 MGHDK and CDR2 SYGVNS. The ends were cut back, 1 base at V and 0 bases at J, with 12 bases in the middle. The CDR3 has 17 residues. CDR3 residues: CASSESAGQTNTGELFF. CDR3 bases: TGTGCCAGCAGTGAATCGGCGGGCCAGACGAACACCGGGGAGCTGTTTTTT.

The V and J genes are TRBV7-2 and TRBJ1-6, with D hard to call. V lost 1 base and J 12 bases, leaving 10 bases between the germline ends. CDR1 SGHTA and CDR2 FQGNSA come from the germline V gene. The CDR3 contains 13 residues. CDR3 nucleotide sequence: TGTGCCAGCAGCTTAGGCTCGGGGATACCCCTCCACTTT. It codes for CASSLGSGIPLHF.

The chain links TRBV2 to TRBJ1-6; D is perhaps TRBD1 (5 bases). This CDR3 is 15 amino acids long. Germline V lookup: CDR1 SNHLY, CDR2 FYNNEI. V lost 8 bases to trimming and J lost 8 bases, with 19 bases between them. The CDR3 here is CASQINRQTYSPLHF. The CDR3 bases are TGTGCCAGCCAAATAAACCGACAGACATATTCACCCCTCCACTTT.

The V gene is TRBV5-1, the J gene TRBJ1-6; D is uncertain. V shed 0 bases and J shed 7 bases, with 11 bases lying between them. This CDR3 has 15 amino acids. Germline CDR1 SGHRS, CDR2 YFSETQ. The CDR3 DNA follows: TGCGCCAGCAGCTTGGACGGACGGCAAAATTCACCCCTCCACTTT. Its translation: CASSLDGRQNSPLHF.

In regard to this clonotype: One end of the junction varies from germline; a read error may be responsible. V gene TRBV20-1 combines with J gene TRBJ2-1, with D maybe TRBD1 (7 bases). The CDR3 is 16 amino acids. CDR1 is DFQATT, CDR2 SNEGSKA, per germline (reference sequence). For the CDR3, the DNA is TGCTGTGCTAGAGGAACGCGGGACAGCTCCTACAATGAGCAGTTCTTC. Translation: CCARGTRDSSYNEQFF.

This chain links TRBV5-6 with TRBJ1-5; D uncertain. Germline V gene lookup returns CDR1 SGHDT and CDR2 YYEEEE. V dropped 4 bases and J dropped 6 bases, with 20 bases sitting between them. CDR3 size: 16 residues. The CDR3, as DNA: TGTGCCAGCAGCCCGGGTGGGAGCGGCATGTTTCAGCCCCAGCATTTT. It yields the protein CASSPGGSGMFQPQHF. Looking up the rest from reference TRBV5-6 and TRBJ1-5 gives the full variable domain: DAGVTQSPTHLIKTRGQQVTLRCSPKSGHDTVSWYQQALGQGPQFIFQYYEEEERQRGNFPDRFSGHQFPNYSSELNVNALLLGDSALYLCASSPGGSGMFQPQHFGDGTRLSIL.

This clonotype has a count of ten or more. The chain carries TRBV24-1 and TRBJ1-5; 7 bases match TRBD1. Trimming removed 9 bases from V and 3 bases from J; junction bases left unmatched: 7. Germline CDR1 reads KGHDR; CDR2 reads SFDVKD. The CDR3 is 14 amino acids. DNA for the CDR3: TGTGCCACCCAAGGGGGACAGCTCAATCAGCCCCAGCATTTT. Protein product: CATQGGQLNQPQHF.

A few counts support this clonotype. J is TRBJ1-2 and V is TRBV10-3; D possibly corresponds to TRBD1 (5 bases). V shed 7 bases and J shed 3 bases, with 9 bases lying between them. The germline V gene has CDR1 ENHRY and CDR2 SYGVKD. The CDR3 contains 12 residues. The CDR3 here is CAINGGYYGYTF. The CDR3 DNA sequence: TGTGCCATCAATGGGGGTTACTATGGCTACACCTTC.

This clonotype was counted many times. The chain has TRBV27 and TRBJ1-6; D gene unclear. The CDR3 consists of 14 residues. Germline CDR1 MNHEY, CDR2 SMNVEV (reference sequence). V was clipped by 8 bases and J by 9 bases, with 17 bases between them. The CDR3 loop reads CASSVGPVSSPLHF. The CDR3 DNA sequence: TGTGCCAGCTCGGTGGGCCCCGTATCTTCACCCCTCCACTTT.

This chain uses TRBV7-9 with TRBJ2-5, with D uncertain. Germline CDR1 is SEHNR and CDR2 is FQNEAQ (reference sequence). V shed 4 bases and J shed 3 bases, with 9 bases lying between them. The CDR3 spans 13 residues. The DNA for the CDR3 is TGTGCCAGCAGCTCCAACAATAAAGAGACCCAGTACTTC. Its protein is CASSSNNKETQYF. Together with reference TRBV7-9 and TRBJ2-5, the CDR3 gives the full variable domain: DTGVSQNPRHKITKRGQNVTFRCDPISEHNRLYWYRQTLGQGPEFLTYFQNEAQLEKSRLLSDRFSAERPKGSFSTLEIQRTEQGDSAMYLCASSSNNKETQYFGPGTRLLVL.

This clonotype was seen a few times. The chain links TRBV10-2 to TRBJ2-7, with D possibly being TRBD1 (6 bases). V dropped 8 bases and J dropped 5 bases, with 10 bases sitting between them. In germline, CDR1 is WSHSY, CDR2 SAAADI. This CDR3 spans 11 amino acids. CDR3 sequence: CASGRGNEQYF. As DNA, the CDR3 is TGCGCCAGCGGAAGGGGGAACGAGCAGTACTTC.

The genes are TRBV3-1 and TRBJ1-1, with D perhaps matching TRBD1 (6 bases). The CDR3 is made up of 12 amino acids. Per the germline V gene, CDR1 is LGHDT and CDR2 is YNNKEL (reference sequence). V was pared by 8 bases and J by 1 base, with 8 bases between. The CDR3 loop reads CASGDKNTEAFF. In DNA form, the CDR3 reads TGTGCCAGCGGGGACAAGAACACTGAAGCTTTCTTT.